These T cell receptor beta chains were read from a single sample in a study of OX40 agonist ivuxolimab in advanced cancers. Measured with immunoSEQ multiplex PCR; TCRdb has only the in-frame clones, and not every one. The sample contains around 67,000 clones, roughly 87% of which appear only once. Sequencing was performed on CD4+ or CD8+ T cells sorted from blood, taken in a trial of the OX40 agonist ivuxolimab. The source is an adult with an advanced solid tumor such as melanoma, head and neck, liver or kidney cancer. The CDR3 runs from the conserved cysteine through the conserved F or W. D genes are given only for firm matches. The size field is filled for only some rows; it gives once, few, many or a size class.

v_call: TRBV18
j_call: TRBJ1-5
d_call: .
clone_size: .
cdr3_nt: TGTGCCAGCTCACCACGCAGGGACCCTAATCAGCCCCAGCATTTT
cdr3_aa: CASSPRRDPNQPQHF

v_call: TRBV10-3
j_call: TRBJ1-2
d_call: .
clone_size: .
cdr3_nt: TGTGCCATCAGTTACAGAGAGGCTTATGGCTACACCTTC
cdr3_aa: CAISYREAYGYTF

v_call: TRBV2
j_call: TRBJ1-5
d_call: TRBD1
clone_size: .
cdr3_nt: TGTGCCAGCACGGAAGGCAGGGGGTCTCAGCCCCAGCATTTT
cdr3_aa: CASTEGRGSQPQHF

v_call: TRBV6-4
j_call: TRBJ2-2
d_call: TRBD1
clone_size: .
cdr3_nt: TGTGCCAGCAGTTACCGAGGGACAGGGGCCGGGGAGCTGTTTTTT
cdr3_aa: CASSYRGTGAGELFF

v_call: TRBV9
j_call: TRBJ1-5
d_call: .
clone_size: .
cdr3_nt: TGTGCCAGCAGCGTCTGGGGCAATCAGCCCCAGCATTTT
cdr3_aa: CASSVWGNQPQHF

v_call: TRBV6-6
j_call: TRBJ2-3
d_call: .
clone_size: .
cdr3_nt: TGTGCCAGCAGACCGGGACAAACAACAGATACGCAGTATTTT
cdr3_aa: CASRPGQTTDTQYF

v_call: TRBV16
j_call: TRBJ2-2
d_call: .
clone_size: .
cdr3_nt: TGTGCCAGCAGCCAATCCGGCAGAAACACCGGGGAGCTGTTTTTT
cdr3_aa: CASSQSGRNTGELFF

v_call: TRBV7-2
j_call: TRBJ1-2
d_call: .
clone_size: .
cdr3_nt: TGTGCCAGCAGCTCGACAGTTAACTATGGCTACACCTTC
cdr3_aa: CASSSTVNYGYTF

v_call: TRBV11-2
j_call: TRBJ2-7
d_call: .
clone_size: .
cdr3_nt: TGTGCCAGCAGCTTAGTACAAGGTTACGGCGAGCAGTACTTC
cdr3_aa: CASSLVQGYGEQYF

v_call: TRBV2
j_call: TRBJ2-2
d_call: TRBD2
clone_size: .
cdr3_nt: TGTGCCAGCAGGGGAACTAGCGGGAGGTCCACCGGGGAGCTGTTTTTT
cdr3_aa: CASRGTSGRSTGELFF

v_call: TRBV5-1
j_call: TRBJ2-1
d_call: .
clone_size: .
cdr3_nt: TGCGCCAGCAGCTGGACGGGGGACTCCGTGGAGCAGTTCTTC
cdr3_aa: CASSWTGDSVEQFF

v_call: TRBV7-2
j_call: TRBJ2-5
d_call: .
clone_size: .
cdr3_nt: TGTGCCAGCAGCTTAGGCCAGGCAGAGACCCAGTACTTC
cdr3_aa: CASSLGQAETQYF

v_call: TRBV15
j_call: TRBJ1-4
d_call: .
clone_size: .
cdr3_nt: TGTGCCACCAGCAGAGATTTGCGGCGTGGGGAAAAACTGTTTTTT
cdr3_aa: CATSRDLRRGEKLFF

v_call: TRBV15
j_call: TRBJ2-5
d_call: .
clone_size: .
cdr3_nt: TGTGCCACCAGCATCAGGGGTTTAGAGACCCAGTACTTC
cdr3_aa: CATSIRGLETQYF

v_call: TRBV5-4
j_call: TRBJ1-2
d_call: .
clone_size: .
cdr3_nt: TGTGCCAGCAGCCGAACGAGTCTTAACTATGGCTACACCTTC
cdr3_aa: CASSRTSLNYGYTF

v_call: TRBV27
j_call: TRBJ1-5
d_call: .
clone_size: .
cdr3_nt: TGTGCCAGCTCCCCATTGACAGGTCTGGGTCAGCCCCAGCATTTT
cdr3_aa: CASSPLTGLGQPQHF

v_call: TRBV5-6
j_call: TRBJ1-1
d_call: .
clone_size: .
cdr3_nt: TGTGCCAGCAGCTGGGGACGGGTGAACACTGAAGCTTTCTTT
cdr3_aa: CASSWGRVNTEAFF

v_call: TRBV28
j_call: TRBJ2-7
d_call: TRBD1
clone_size: .
cdr3_nt: TGTGCCAGCAGTTTTTACAGGGGCCACGAGCAGTACTTC
cdr3_aa: CASSFYRGHEQYF

v_call: TRBV18
j_call: TRBJ1-4
d_call: .
clone_size: .
cdr3_nt: TGTGCCAGCTCACCGTTGGGGAAAACTAATGAAAAACTGTTTTTT
cdr3_aa: CASSPLGKTNEKLFF

v_call: TRBV5-1
j_call: TRBJ2-7
d_call: TRBD2
clone_size: .
cdr3_nt: TGCGCCAGCAGATCGACCGGGACTAGCGGCTACGAGCAGTACTTC
cdr3_aa: CASRSTGTSGYEQYF

v_call: TRBV28
j_call: TRBJ1-6
d_call: .
clone_size: once
cdr3_nt: TGTGCCAGTATGGACAGAAACCCAGTTAGATCACCCCTCCACTTT
cdr3_aa: CASMDRNPVRSPLHF

v_call: TRBV7-7
j_call: TRBJ2-1
d_call: TRBD1
clone_size: .
cdr3_nt: TGTGCCAGCAGCCACCAGGCCATTGGGACAGGGGTTTCCAATGAGCAGTTCTTC
cdr3_aa: CASSHQAIGTGVSNEQFF

v_call: TRBV6-1
j_call: TRBJ2-7
d_call: TRBD2
clone_size: .
cdr3_nt: TGTGCCAGCAGTGCCATGGGGCTAGCGGAGAGTCACTCCTACGAGCAGTACTTC
cdr3_aa: CASSAMGLAESHSYEQYF

v_call: TRBV5-6
j_call: TRBJ2-5
d_call: .
clone_size: .
cdr3_nt: TGTGCCAGCAGCATCCGGGACACAGCTAGGGAGACCCAGTACTTC
cdr3_aa: CASSIRDTARETQYF

v_call: TRBV9
j_call: TRBJ2-5
d_call: .
clone_size: few
cdr3_nt: TGTGCCAGCAGCGTAGGGGGGACGGCGCGAGAGACCCAGTACTTC
cdr3_aa: CASSVGGTARETQYF

v_call: TRBV7-8
j_call: TRBJ1-2
d_call: TRBD1
clone_size: .
cdr3_nt: TGTGCCAGCAGCGAATCAGGGGGTGACTATGGCTACACCTTC
cdr3_aa: CASSESGGDYGYTF

v_call: TRBV7-2
j_call: TRBJ2-5
d_call: .
clone_size: few
cdr3_nt: TGTGCCAGCAGCCCCCAAGGAGGGGGGATGGAGACCCAGTACTTC
cdr3_aa: CASSPQGGGMETQYF

v_call: TRBV7-8
j_call: TRBJ1-6
d_call: .
clone_size: few
cdr3_nt: TGTGCCAGCAGCAGAGGACCGGATTCACCCCTCCACTTT
cdr3_aa: CASSRGPDSPLHF

v_call: TRBV5-1
j_call: TRBJ1-4
d_call: TRBD1
clone_size: once
cdr3_nt: TGCGCCAGCAGCTTGAGGGGGACAGGGAACAAAAAACTGTTTTTT
cdr3_aa: CASSLRGTGNKKLFF

v_call: TRBV5-1
j_call: TRBJ2-2
d_call: .
clone_size: .
cdr3_nt: TGCGCCAGCAGCTTGGGGACACCGAACACCGGGGAGCTGTTTTTT
cdr3_aa: CASSLGTPNTGELFF

v_call: TRBV27
j_call: TRBJ1-4
d_call: TRBD1
clone_size: .
cdr3_nt: TGTGCCAGCAGACGGGGACAGGGGGAAATAGCTAATGAAAAACTGTTTTTT
cdr3_aa: CASRRGQGEIANEKLFF

v_call: TRBV10-3
j_call: TRBJ2-7
d_call: TRBD1
clone_size: .
cdr3_nt: TGTGCCATCAGTGGGGGCCGGGACAGGGTCCGTCACGAGCAGTACTTC
cdr3_aa: CAISGGRDRVRHEQYF

v_call: TRBV27
j_call: TRBJ2-7
d_call: .
clone_size: once
cdr3_nt: TGTGCCAGCAGTTTAGAGTTTGGCCCCAAACACTACGAGCAGTACTTC
cdr3_aa: CASSLEFGPKHYEQYF

v_call: TRBV13
j_call: TRBJ1-2
d_call: TRBD1
clone_size: .
cdr3_nt: TGTGCCAGCAGCCCACGCCCGGACAGGGGCTATGGCTACACCTTC
cdr3_aa: CASSPRPDRGYGYTF

v_call: TRBV5-5
j_call: TRBJ2-1
d_call: TRBD2
clone_size: .
cdr3_nt: TGTGCCAGCAGCCCGGGGACTAGCGGAAGCTCCTACAATGAGCAGTTCTTC
cdr3_aa: CASSPGTSGSSYNEQFF

v_call: TRBV18
j_call: TRBJ1-1
d_call: TRBD1
clone_size: once
cdr3_nt: TGTGCCAGCTCAATACAGGGGGTGAGCCGGAACACTGAAGCTTTCTTT
cdr3_aa: CASSIQGVSRNTEAFF

v_call: TRBV19
j_call: TRBJ2-5
d_call: .
clone_size: .
cdr3_nt: TGTGCCAGTAGTATCCAGGAGACCCAGTACTTC
cdr3_aa: CASSIQETQYF

v_call: TRBV4-1
j_call: TRBJ2-1
d_call: .
clone_size: .
cdr3_nt: TGCGCCAGCAGCCAAGATAGGGGCAGGGGAGGACCCCCATCTAGGGTTGAGCAGTTCTTC
cdr3_aa: CASSQDRGRGGPPSRVEQFF